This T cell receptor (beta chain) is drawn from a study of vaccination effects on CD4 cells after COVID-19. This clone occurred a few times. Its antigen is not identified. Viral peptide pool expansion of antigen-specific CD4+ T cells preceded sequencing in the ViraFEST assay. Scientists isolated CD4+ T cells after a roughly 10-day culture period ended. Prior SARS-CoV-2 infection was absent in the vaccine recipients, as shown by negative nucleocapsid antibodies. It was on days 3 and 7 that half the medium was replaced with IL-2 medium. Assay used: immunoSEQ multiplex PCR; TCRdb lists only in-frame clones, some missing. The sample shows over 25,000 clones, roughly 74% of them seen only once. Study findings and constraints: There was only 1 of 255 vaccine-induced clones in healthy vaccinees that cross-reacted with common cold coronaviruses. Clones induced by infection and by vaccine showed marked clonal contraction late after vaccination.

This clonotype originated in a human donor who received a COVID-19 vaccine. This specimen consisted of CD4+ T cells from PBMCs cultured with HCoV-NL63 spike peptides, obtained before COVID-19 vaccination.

CDR3 sequence reads: CASSLGAGANNEQFF. The CDR3 DNA sequence: TGCGCCAGCAGCTTGGGTGCGGGAGCGAACAATGAGCAGTTCTTC. The chain is built from TRBV5-1 and TRBJ2-1; TRBD2 matches at 7 bases. Germline trimming cut 0 bases from V and 5 bases from J; bases unmatched to any gene: 5. The CDR3 has 15 amino acids. Germline V gives CDR1 SGHRS, CDR2 YFSETQ.